Listed below are T cell receptor beta chains from one sample, sequenced in a study of OX40 agonist ivuxolimab in advanced cancers. The repertoire was sequenced with immunoSEQ multiplex PCR; TCRdb's copy has only in-frame clones and lacks some. The sample lists 74,000 or so clones, about nine tenths occurring once. The sequencing used CD4+ or CD8+ T cells sorted from blood, collected in a trial of the OX40 agonist ivuxolimab. Receptors originate from an adult with an advanced solid tumor such as melanoma, head and neck, liver or kidney cancer. CDR3s include the opening cysteine and the closing phenylalanine or tryptophan. A D gene is named only where the DNA matches it firmly. Some rows mark clone size as missing; the rest say once, few, many or name a class of expanded clone.

-	TRBJ1-2	TRBV4-1	TRBD1	CASSHTGGLVGYTF	TGCGCCAGCAGCCATACAGGGGGCTTGGTTGGCTACACCTTC
-	TRBJ2-7	TRBV2	TRBD2	CASSGGRGKTEQYF	TGTGCCAGCAGTGGAGGGAGGGGCAAAACCGAGCAGTACTTC
-	TRBJ1-3	TRBV19	TRBD1	CASSTGQFSGNTIYF	TGTGCCAGTAGTACGGGACAGTTCTCTGGAAACACCATATATTTT
once	TRBJ2-3	TRBV5-4	TRBD2	CASSLAGAGGRGQYF	TGTGCCAGCAGCTTGGCGGGCGCCGGAGGGAGGGGGCAGTATTTT
-	TRBJ2-3	TRBV6-5	-	CASSSDSDTQYF	TGTGCCAGCAGTTCGGACTCTGATACGCAGTATTTT
few	TRBJ1-1	TRBV10-3	-	CAIRRQTSNTEAFF	TGTGCCATCAGGAGACAAACCTCGAACACTGAAGCTTTCTTT
-	TRBJ2-3	TRBV2	-	CASSPRRTDTQYF	TGTGCCAGCAGCCCCAGGCGCACAGATACGCAGTATTTT
-	TRBJ1-3	TRBV2	-	CASSERTVAGNTIYF	TGTGCCAGCAGTGAGAGGACAGTTGCTGGAAACACCATATATTTT
-	TRBJ2-5	TRBV5-3	-	CARSPKSNYQETQYF	TGTGCCAGAAGCCCCAAATCCAACTACCAAGAGACCCAGTACTTC
-	TRBJ1-2	TRBV7-2	-	CASSLAIRPDYGYTF	TGTGCCAGCAGCTTAGCGATTAGGCCGGACTATGGCTACACCTTC
-	TRBJ2-3	TRBV9	TRBD2	CASSVASGITDTQYF	TGTGCCAGCAGCGTGGCTAGCGGGATAACAGATACGCAGTATTTT
-	TRBJ1-6	TRBV5-4	TRBD1	CASSLKTGFSPLHF	TGTGCCAGCAGCTTAAAGACAGGGTTTTCACCCCTCCACTTT
-	TRBJ2-1	TRBV5-1	TRBD2	CASSHLAGESNEQFF	TGCGCCAGCAGCCATCTAGCGGGAGAGAGCAATGAGCAGTTCTTC
-	TRBJ1-2	TRBV7-2	TRBD1	CASSLAGQVNYGYTF	TGTGCCAGCAGCTTAGCTGGACAGGTTAACTATGGCTACACCTTC
-	TRBJ2-7	TRBV9	-	CASSVGGRQPTYEQYF	TGTGCCAGCAGCGTAGGGGGGAGGCAGCCCACCTACGAGCAGTACTTC
-	TRBJ1-2	TRBV6-1	TRBD1	CASRGTGNGYTF	TGTGCCAGCAGAGGGACAGGGAATGGCTACACCTTC
-	TRBJ2-7	TRBV18	-	CASSPGRSGEGEQYF	TGTGCCAGCTCTCCAGGCCGGTCTGGTGAGGGCGAGCAGTACTTC
-	TRBJ1-1	TRBV19	-	CASSMFRDTEAFF	TGTGCCAGTAGTATGTTCAGAGACACTGAAGCTTTCTTT
-	TRBJ1-2	TRBV29-1	-	CSVRDLERGYTF	TGCAGCGTTCGGGACTTGGAGAGGGGCTACACCTTC
-	TRBJ2-2	TRBV27	TRBD2	CASSPLSVAGGRELFF	TGTGCCAGCAGTCCCCTCTCCGTGGCGGGAGGGCGGGAGCTGTTTTTT
-	TRBJ1-4	TRBV11-2	-	CASSSQSLVGEKLFF	TGTGCCAGCAGCTCCCAGTCTCTCGTTGGTGAAAAACTGTTTTTT
-	TRBJ1-5	TRBV27	-	CASSPRGLYQPQHF	TGTGCCAGCAGTCCGCGTGGTCTATATCAGCCCCAGCATTTT
-	TRBJ2-7	TRBV7-9	-	CASSLMIYEQYF	TGTGCCAGCAGCTTGATGATCTACGAGCAGTACTTC
-	TRBJ1-1	TRBV5-1	TRBD1	CASSFDTRGPGEAFF	TGCGCCAGCAGCTTTGATACCAGGGGGCCAGGTGAAGCTTTCTTT
-	TRBJ1-5	TRBV27	TRBD1	CASSFAGGHQPQHF	TGTGCCAGCAGTTTCGCAGGGGGCCATCAGCCCCAGCATTTT
-	TRBJ2-1	TRBV27	TRBD2	CASSLYAGGRTGGNEQFF	TGTGCCAGCAGTTTATATGCGGGGGGCAGGACGGGAGGGAATGAGCAGTTCTTC
-	TRBJ1-2	TRBV2	TRBD1	CASRLGQDDGYTF	TGTGCCAGCCGATTGGGACAGGACGATGGCTACACCTTC
-	TRBJ2-3	TRBV28	-	CASSTPGASSPYF	TGTGCCAGCAGTACCCCTGGGGCCTCCTCACCGTATTTT
few	TRBJ2-3	TRBV4-3	-	CASSQDPPPGDTQYF	TGCGCCAGCAGCCAAGATCCCCCCCCCGGAGATACGCAGTATTTT
-	TRBJ2-3	TRBV9	TRBD1	CASSVGVGDRGLSTDTQYF	TGTGCCAGCAGCGTAGGAGTAGGGGACAGGGGGCTTAGCACAGATACGCAGTATTTT
-	TRBJ2-1	TRBV13	TRBD2	CASSRTSGRALTYNEQFF	TGTGCCAGCAGCCGGACTAGCGGGAGGGCTTTAACCTACAATGAGCAGTTCTTC
few	TRBJ1-5	TRBV6-6	-	CASGPRDQPQHF	TGTGCCAGCGGCCCTCGGGATCAGCCCCAGCATTTT
-	TRBJ2-3	TRBV27	-	CASKRFNTDTQYF	TGTGCCAGCAAGAGATTTAACACAGATACGCAGTATTTT
-	TRBJ1-1	TRBV28	-	CASSFLAGIAFF	TGTGCCAGCAGTTTCTTGGCGGGGATAGCTTTCTTT
-	TRBJ2-3	TRBV9	TRBD2	CASSVKEAGLFTDTQYF	TGTGCCAGCAGCGTAAAAGAAGCGGGGCTTTTCACAGATACGCAGTATTTT
-	TRBJ2-1	TRBV5-4	-	CASSLDPGVVLNEQFF	TGTGCCAGCAGCTTGGATCCGGGAGTCGTTTTAAATGAGCAGTTCTTC
-	TRBJ2-5	TRBV10-1	-	CASSDGAVGETQYF	TGCGCCAGCAGTGATGGGGCGGTGGGTGAGACCCAGTACTTC
once	TRBJ2-2	TRBV6-5	-	CASRGEGAGTGELFF	TGTGCCAGCAGGGGGGAGGGGGCGGGCACCGGGGAGCTGTTTTTT
-	TRBJ1-2	TRBV29-1	TRBD1	CSAPRGYGYTF	TGCAGCGCACCCAGGGGGTATGGCTACACCTTC
-	TRBJ1-5	TRBV11-2	-	CASSLQQNQPQHF	TGTGCCAGCAGCCTACAGCAAAATCAGCCCCAGCATTTT
-	TRBJ2-1	TRBV2	-	CASAGGASYNEQFF	TGTGCCAGCGCCGGTGGGGCGTCCTACAATGAGCAGTTCTTC
once	TRBJ2-1	TRBV11-2	-	CASSRTQTGSYLYNEQFF	TGTGCCAGCAGCCGAACCCAGACAGGCTCCTACCTGTACAATGAGCAGTTCTTC
-	TRBJ2-5	TRBV21-1	-	CASSKWRLQETQYF	TGTGCCAGCAGCAAATGGCGGCTCCAAGAGACCCAGTACTTC
-	TRBJ2-1	TRBV15	TRBD2	CATSRDGGRTSNEQFF	TGTGCCACCAGCAGAGATGGCGGGAGGACGTCGAATGAGCAGTTCTTC
-	TRBJ2-3	TRBV6-5	-	CASSSQPGIPDTQYF	TGTGCCAGCAGCAGCCAGCCTGGCATCCCAGATACGCAGTATTTT
once	TRBJ1-4	TRBV7-2	-	CATCPGQGYEKLFF	TGTGCCACTTGTCCAGGGCAGGGTTATGAAAAACTGTTTTTT
-	TRBJ2-1	TRBV2	TRBD2	CASNKREGLSEQFF	TGTGCCAGCAATAAGCGGGAGGGCCTAAGTGAGCAGTTCTTC
-	TRBJ1-5	TRBV7-2	-	CASSRGHGQPQHF	TGTGCCAGCAGCCGGGGACACGGTCAGCCCCAGCATTTT
-	TRBJ2-7	TRBV6-5	TRBD1	CASSYPGQGANEQYF	TGTGCCAGCAGTTACCCGGGACAGGGGGCAAACGAGCAGTACTTC
-	TRBJ2-7	TRBV28	-	CASSFSGRYEQYF	TGTGCCAGCAGTTTCAGCGGGCGTTACGAGCAGTACTTC
-	TRBJ2-2	TRBV10-3	-	CAISEVTLGSGNTGELFF	TGTGCCATCAGTGAGGTTACTTTGGGGTCGGGGAACACCGGGGAGCTGTTTTTT
once	TRBJ1-3	TRBV9	-	CASSVAGDTGGNTIYF	TGTGCCAGCAGCGTAGCAGGGGATACGGGGGGAAACACCATATATTTT
-	TRBJ1-1	TRBV15	-	CATSRATKGFGEAFF	TGTGCCACCAGCAGAGCCACTAAGGGGTTCGGTGAAGCTTTCTTT
-	TRBJ1-5	TRBV5-5	-	CASSFEGLSNQPQHF	TGTGCCAGCAGCTTTGAAGGTCTTAGCAATCAGCCCCAGCATTTT
once	TRBJ1-5	TRBV10-2	-	CASTVQINQPQHF	TGCGCCAGCACCGTACAGATTAATCAGCCCCAGCATTTT
-	TRBJ2-3	TRBV5-1	TRBD2	CASSLTSGGTDTQYF	TGCGCCAGCAGCCTAACTAGCGGGGGGACAGATACGCAGTATTTT
-	TRBJ2-3	TRBV20-1	-	CRLSSTDTQYF	TGCAGACTTTCTAGCACAGATACGCAGTATTTT
-	TRBJ2-5	TRBV5-4	-	CASSLFFGSRETQYF	TGTGCCAGCAGCTTGTTCTTCGGTTCAAGAGAGACCCAGTACTTC
many	TRBJ2-7	TRBV4-1	-	CASSLEGEQYF	TGCGCCAGCAGCCTCGAAGGCGAGCAGTACTTC
-	TRBJ2-3	TRBV9	-	CASSVVAGPDTQYF	TGTGCCAGCAGCGTAGTGGCGGGTCCAGATACGCAGTATTTT